This T cell receptor beta chain was sequenced during a study of T cell changes during pregnancy in multiple sclerosis. Sequencing used immunoSEQ multiplex PCR; TCRdb keeps in-frame clones, though not all of them. The sample contains about 80,000 clones, 90% to 95% of which appear only once. The germline CDR1 and CDR2 sequences are SGHRS and YFSETQ. Trimming cost V 7 bases and J 6 bases; bases outside gene matches: 10. This CDR3 region has 14 residues. The material was peripheral blood, obtained in the second trimester of pregnancy. The clonotype originates from a female donor in good health, enrolled as a control in a pregnancy study. The rearrangement uses TRBV5-1 and TRBJ2-1; 7 bases align to TRBD2. CDR3 sequence reads: CASGDVRGGNEQFF. The DNA of the CDR3 is TGCGCCAGCGGAGACGTGCGCGGGGGCAATGAGCAGTTCTTC.